This T cell receptor (beta chain) was profiled in a study of human T cells and chemical hapten exposure. Turning to the study itself: TCR yield per sample varied, mainly due to pooled library volumes. Whole-study results and caveats: Expanded TCRs produced significantly more large CDR3 similarity clusters than controls did. The number of TCRs above 1 in 1000 frequency did not change after DPC sensitization.

To note about this clonotype: What it binds is not known.

This CDR3 has 14 amino acids. The V gene lost 4 bases and the J gene lost 7 bases, with 14 bases spanning the gap. In germline, CDR1 is MDHEN, CDR2 SYDVKM. TCRdb ran MiXCR on the RACE reads and lists one entry per CDR3 protein. This sample has roughly 380,000 distinct CDR3 sequences; roughly 6.3% occur once, and the top ten carry more than 5.5%. Sample time point: patch test 2, 6 weeks after DPC sensitization. Treatment described: therapeutic diphenylcyclopropenone sensitization with weekly scalp DPC. Blood, whole and unfractionated, served as the source for total RNA extraction. The specimen was whole blood, collected in connection with sensitization to the hapten diphenylcyclopropenone (DPC). The source is a woman between 18 and 29 years old with alopecia areata. Some clones in this sample may be carry-over from other donors' samples. V usage is TRBV28 and J usage is TRBJ2-4; D unclear. CDR3 residues: CASSSPTVQNIQYF. As DNA, the CDR3 is TGTGCCAGCAGTTCCCCGACCGTCCAGAACATTCAGTACTTC.